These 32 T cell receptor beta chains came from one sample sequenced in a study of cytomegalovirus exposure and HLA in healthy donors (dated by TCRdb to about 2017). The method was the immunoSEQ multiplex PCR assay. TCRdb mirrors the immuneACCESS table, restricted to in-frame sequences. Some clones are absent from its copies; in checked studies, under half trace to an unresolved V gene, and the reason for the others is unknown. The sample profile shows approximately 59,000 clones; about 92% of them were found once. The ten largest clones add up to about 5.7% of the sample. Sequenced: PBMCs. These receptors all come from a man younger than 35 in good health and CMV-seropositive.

The CDR3 sequence: CASSGASGIPYNEQFF. The CDR3 nucleotides are TGTGCCAGCAGCGGAGCTAGCGGCATCCCCTACAATGAGCAGTTCTTC. The chain links TRBV7-9 to TRBJ2-1, with 7 bases matching TRBD2. The trim removed 5 bases at V and 2 bases at J, leaving 9 bases unmatched. The CDR3 runs to 16 residues. Germline loops: CDR1 SEHNR, CDR2 FQNEAQ (reference sequence).

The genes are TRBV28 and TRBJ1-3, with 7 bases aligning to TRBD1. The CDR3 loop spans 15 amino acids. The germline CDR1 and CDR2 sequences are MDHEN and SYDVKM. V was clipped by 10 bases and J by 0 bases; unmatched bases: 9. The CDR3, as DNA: TGTGCCATTTCGAGGACAGGTAGCTCTGGAAACACCATATATTTT. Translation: CAISRTGSSGNTIYF.

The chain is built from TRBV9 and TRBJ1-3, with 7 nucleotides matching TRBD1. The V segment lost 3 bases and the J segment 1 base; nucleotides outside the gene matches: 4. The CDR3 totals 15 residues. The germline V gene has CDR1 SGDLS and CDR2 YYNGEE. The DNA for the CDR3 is TGTGCCAGCAGCGACGACAGGGCTTCTGGAAACACCATATATTTT. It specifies CASSDDRASGNTIYF.

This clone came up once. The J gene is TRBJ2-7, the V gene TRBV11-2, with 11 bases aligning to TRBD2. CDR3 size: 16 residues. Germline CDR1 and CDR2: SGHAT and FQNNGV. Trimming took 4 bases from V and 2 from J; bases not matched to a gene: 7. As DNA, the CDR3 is TGTGCCAGCAGCTCACTAGCGGGGGAGCGGGCCTACGAGCAGTACTTC. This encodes CASSSLAGERAYEQYF. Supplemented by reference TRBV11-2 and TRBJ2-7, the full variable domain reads EAGVAQSPRYKIIEKRQSVAFWCNPISGHATLYWYQQILGQGPKLLIQFQNNGVVDDSQLPKDRFSAERLKGVDSTLKIQPAKLEDSAVYLCASSSLAGERAYEQYFGPGTRLTVT.

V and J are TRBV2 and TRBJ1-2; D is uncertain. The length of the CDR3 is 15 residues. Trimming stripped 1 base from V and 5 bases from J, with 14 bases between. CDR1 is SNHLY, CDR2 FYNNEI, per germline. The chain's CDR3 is CASSEDLNPYYGYTF. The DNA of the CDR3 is TGTGCCAGCAGTGAAGATCTGAACCCCTATTATGGCTACACCTTC.

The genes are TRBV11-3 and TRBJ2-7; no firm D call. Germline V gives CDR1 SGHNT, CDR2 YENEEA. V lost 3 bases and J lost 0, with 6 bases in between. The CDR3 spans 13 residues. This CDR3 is CASSFHYSYEQYF. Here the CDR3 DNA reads TGTGCCAGCAGCTTTCACTACTCCTACGAGCAGTACTTC. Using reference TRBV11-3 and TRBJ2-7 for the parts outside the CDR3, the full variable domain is EAGVVQSPRYKIIEKKQPVAFWCNPISGHNTLYWYLQNLGQGPELLIRYENEEAVDDSQLPKDRFSAERLKGVDSTLKIQPAELGDSAVYLCASSFHYSYEQYFGPGTRLTVT.

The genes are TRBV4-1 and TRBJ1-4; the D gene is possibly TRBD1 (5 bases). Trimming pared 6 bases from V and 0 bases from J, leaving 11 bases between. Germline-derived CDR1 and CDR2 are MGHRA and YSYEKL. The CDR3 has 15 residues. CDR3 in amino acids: CASRGRATTNEKLFF. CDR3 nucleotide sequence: TGCGCCAGCAGGGGCAGGGCTACAACTAATGAAAAACTGTTTTTT.

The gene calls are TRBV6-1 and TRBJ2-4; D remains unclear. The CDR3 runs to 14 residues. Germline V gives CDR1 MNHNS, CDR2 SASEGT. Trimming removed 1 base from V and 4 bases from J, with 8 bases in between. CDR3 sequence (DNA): TGTGCCAGCAGTGAAGACAGTGAGAAAAACATTCAGTACTTC. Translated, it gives CASSEDSEKNIQYF.

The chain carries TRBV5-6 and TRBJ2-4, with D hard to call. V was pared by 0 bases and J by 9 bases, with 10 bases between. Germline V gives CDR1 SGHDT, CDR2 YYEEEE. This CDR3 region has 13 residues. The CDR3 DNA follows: TGTGCCAGCAGCTTGGTAGGTCAGGTCATTCAGTACTTC. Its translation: CASSLVGQVIQYF.

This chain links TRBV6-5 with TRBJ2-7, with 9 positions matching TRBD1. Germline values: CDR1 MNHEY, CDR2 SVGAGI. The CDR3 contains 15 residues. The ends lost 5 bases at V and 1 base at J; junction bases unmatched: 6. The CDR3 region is CASSNPGQGSYEQYF. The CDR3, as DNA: TGTGCCAGCAGTAACCCGGGACAGGGTTCCTACGAGCAGTACTTC.

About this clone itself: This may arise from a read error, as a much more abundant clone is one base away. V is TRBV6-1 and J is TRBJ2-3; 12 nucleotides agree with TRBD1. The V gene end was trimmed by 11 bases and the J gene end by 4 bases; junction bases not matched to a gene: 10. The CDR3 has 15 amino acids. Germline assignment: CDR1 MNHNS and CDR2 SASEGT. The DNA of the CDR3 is TGTGCCGGCACCCACGGGACAGGGGGCTCAGATACGCAGTATTTT. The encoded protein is CAGTHGTGGSDTQYF.

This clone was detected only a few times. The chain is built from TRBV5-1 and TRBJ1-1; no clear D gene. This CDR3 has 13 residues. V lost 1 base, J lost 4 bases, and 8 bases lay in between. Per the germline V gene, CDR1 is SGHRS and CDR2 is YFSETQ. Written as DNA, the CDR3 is TGCGCCAGCAGCTTGAGCGCCCCCACTGAAGCTTTCTTT. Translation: CASSLSAPTEAFF.

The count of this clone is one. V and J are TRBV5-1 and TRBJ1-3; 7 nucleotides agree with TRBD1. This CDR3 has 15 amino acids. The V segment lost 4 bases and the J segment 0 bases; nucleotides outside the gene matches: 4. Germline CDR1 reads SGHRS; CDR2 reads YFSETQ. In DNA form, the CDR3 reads TGCGCCAGCAGCGCGGACAGGCTCTCTGGAAACACCATATATTTT. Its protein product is CASSADRLSGNTIYF.

The CDR3: CAWSVGQGVDTQYF. DNA of the CDR3: TGTGCCTGGAGTGTCGGACAGGGGGTTGATACGCAGTATTTT. The genes are TRBV30 and TRBJ2-3, with TRBD1 identical over 10 bases. Germline lookup yields CDR1 GTSNPN and CDR2 SVGIG (reference sequence). This CDR3 region has 14 residues. Trimming took 0 bases from V and 6 from J; bases not matched to a gene: 3.

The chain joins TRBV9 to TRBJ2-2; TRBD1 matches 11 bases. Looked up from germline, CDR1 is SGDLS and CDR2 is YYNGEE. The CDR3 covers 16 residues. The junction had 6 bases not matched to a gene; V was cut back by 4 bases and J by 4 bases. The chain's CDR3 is CASSRTGGTGTGELFF. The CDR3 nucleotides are TGTGCCAGCAGCAGGACAGGGGGCACTGGCACCGGGGAGCTGTTTTTT.

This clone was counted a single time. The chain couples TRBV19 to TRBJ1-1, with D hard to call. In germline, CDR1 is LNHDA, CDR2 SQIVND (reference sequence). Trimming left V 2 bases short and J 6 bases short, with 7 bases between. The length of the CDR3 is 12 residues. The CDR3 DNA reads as TGTGCCAGTAGTATAAATAGTGCTGAAGCTTTCTTT. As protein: CASSINSAEAFF.

CDR3 sequence reads: CASSRGLSSQYF. The CDR3 bases are TGTGCCAGCAGCCGTGGCCTTTCCTCGCAGTATTTT. The rearrangement joins TRBV11-3 to TRBJ2-3; D remains unclear. V lost 5 bases to trimming and J lost 10 bases, with 13 bases between them. The CDR3 is made up of 12 amino acids. Germline V gene sequence: CDR1 SGHNT, CDR2 YENEEA.

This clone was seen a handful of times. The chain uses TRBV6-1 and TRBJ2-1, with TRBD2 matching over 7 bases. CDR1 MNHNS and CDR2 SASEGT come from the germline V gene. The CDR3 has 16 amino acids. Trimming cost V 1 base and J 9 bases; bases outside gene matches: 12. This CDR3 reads CASSEGFEGGLGEQFF. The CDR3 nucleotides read TGTGCCAGCAGTGAAGGTTTCGAGGGAGGGCTCGGTGAGCAGTTCTTC.

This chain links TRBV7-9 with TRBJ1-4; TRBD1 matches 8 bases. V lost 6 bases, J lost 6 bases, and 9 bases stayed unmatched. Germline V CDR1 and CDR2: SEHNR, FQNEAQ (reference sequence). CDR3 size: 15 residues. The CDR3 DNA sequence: TGTGCCAGCAGTCGCGGACAGGGCGTCGATGAAAAACTGTTTTTT. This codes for CASSRGQGVDEKLFF.

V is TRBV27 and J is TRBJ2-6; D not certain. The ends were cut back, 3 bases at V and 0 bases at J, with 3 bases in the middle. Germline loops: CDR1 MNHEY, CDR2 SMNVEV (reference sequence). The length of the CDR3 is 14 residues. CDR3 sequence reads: CASSFNSGANVLTF. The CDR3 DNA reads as TGTGCCAGCAGTTTTAACTCTGGGGCCAACGTCCTGACTTTC.

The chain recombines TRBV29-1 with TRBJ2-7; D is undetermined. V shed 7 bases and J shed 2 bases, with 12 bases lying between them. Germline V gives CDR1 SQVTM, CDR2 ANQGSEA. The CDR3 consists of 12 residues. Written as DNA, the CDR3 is TGCAGCGCGGTGTCCATGCCCTACGAGCAGTACTTC. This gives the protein CSAVSMPYEQYF.

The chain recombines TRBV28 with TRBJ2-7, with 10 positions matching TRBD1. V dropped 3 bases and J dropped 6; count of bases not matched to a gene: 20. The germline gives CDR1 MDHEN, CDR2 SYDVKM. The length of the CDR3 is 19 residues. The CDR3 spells CASSFWVLGLRQGALEQYF. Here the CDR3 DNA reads TGTGCCAGCAGTTTCTGGGTCTTAGGTCTGAGACAGGGGGCGCTCGAGCAGTACTTC.

The CDR3 here is CASSPSSGGDTQYF. As DNA, the CDR3 is TGTGCCAGCAGCCCGTCTAGCGGGGGAGATACGCAGTATTTT. The genes are TRBV6-6 and TRBJ2-3; TRBD2 matches at 10 bases. V shed 6 bases, J shed 5 bases, and the junction held 5 bases outside the gene matches. The germline V gene encodes CDR1 MNHNY and CDR2 SVGAGI (reference sequence). CDR3 length: 14 residues.

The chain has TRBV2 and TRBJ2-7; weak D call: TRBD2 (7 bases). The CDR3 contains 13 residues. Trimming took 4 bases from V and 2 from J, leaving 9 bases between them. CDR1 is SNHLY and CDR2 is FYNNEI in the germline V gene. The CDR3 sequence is CASSVGGPYEQYF. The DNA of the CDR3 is TGTGCCAGCAGTGTCGGGGGGCCCTACGAGCAGTACTTC.

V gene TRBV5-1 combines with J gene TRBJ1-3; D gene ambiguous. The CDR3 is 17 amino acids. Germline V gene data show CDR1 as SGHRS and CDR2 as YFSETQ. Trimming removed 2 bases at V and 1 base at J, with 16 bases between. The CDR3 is CASSFGNSLSSGNTIYF. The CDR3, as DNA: TGCGCCAGCAGCTTCGGAAACAGTTTGAGTTCTGGAAACACCATATATTTT.

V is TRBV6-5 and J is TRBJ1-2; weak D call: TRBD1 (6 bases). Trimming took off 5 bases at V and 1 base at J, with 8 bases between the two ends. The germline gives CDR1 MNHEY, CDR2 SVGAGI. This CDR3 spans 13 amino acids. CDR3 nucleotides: TGTGCCAGCAGTGCACAGGGTAACTATGGCTACACCTTC. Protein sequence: CASSAQGNYGYTF.

DNA for the CDR3: TGCGCCAGCAGCCCCGTAAGGGGCAGGGTTAAGTCCTACGAGCAGTACTTC. Protein: CASSPVRGRVKSYEQYF. The rearrangement uses TRBV4-1 and TRBJ2-7; the D gene is possibly TRBD1 (5 bases). Germline loops: CDR1 MGHRA, CDR2 YSYEKL. This CDR3 has 17 amino acids. Between the trimmed V and J ends, which lost 4 bases and 1 base, there was a span of 20 bases.

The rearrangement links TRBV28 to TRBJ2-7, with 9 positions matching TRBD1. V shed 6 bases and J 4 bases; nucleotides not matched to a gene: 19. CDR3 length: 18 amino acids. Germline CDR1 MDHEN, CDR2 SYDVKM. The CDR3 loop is CASSSLSRSGTGLYEQYF. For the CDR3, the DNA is TGTGCCAGCAGCTCCCTATCTCGCTCCGGGACAGGGTTGTACGAGCAGTACTTC.

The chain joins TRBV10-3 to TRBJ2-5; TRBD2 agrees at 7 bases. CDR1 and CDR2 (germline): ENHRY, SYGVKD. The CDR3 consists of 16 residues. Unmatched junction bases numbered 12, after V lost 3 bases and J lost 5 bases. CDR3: CAISEGFSGSGETQYF. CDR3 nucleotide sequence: TGTGCCATCAGTGAAGGCTTTAGCGGGTCTGGGGAGACCCAGTACTTC.

CDR3: CASSPPKGSGAYNEQFF. The CDR3 nucleotides read TGTGCCAGCTCACCACCAAAGGGATCCGGGGCCTACAATGAGCAGTTCTTC. V gene TRBV18 combines with J gene TRBJ2-1; weak D call: TRBD2 (5 bases). The CDR3 is made up of 17 amino acids. The germline CDR1 and CDR2 sequences are KGHSH and LQKENI. With 0 bases removed from V and 2 bases from J, the gap between germline ends came to 14 bases.

The CDR3 DNA is TGCGCCAGCAGCTTGGTCGGGGGGCGCGGAGAGACCCAGTACTTC. Its translation is CASSLVGGRGETQYF. The genes are TRBV5-1 and TRBJ2-5; perhaps TRBD2 as D (7 bases). V was pared by 0 bases and J by 4 bases, with 13 bases between. Germline CDR1 and CDR2: SGHRS and YFSETQ. CDR3 length: 15 amino acids.

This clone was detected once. The CDR3 sequence: CASSSPGGGETQYF. The CDR3 coding sequence is TGTGCCAGCAGTTCCCCGGGAGGGGGAGAGACCCAGTACTTC. The rearrangement links TRBV27 to TRBJ2-5, with TRBD2 matching 8 bases. The CDR3 extends over 14 amino acids. V lost 4 bases and J lost 4; bases outside the gene matches: 5. Germline CDR1 is MNHEY and CDR2 is SMNVEV (reference sequence).